The source of this TCR beta chain is a study of cytomegalovirus exposure and HLA in healthy donors. The PCR was carried out with 60 Vbeta primers and 13 Jbeta primers. Sequenced by immunoSEQ multiplex PCR; TCRdb stores in-frame clones only, minus some. In the table there are just over 150,000 clones, 84% of which are singletons. Donors were nominally healthy when sampled, though unrecorded immune exposures were likely. Study results and caveats: 164 TCR beta chains were listed as cytomegalovirus-associated. Reported performance of the classifier showed diagnosis of cytomegalovirus status with high specificity and sensitivity.

Germline CDR1 MNHEY, CDR2 SVGAGI. This CDR3 comprises 15 residues. J gave up 0 bases and V 2 bases, and 1 base lay outside the gene matches. With regard to this clone: The antigen remains unidentified.

The clonotype comes from a man aged 18-30 years in good health and CMV-seronegative. Sequences were obtained from PBMCs. The V gene is TRBV6-5, the J gene TRBJ2-7; 10 positions match TRBD1. The CDR3 DNA follows: TGTGCCAGCAGTTACCGGGACAGGGGCTCCTACGAGCAGTACTTC. Translating it yields CASSYRDRGSYEQYF.